This TCR beta chain is drawn from a study of blood T cells in healthy people across ages. Study-level findings and limits: Both higher diversity and more naive CD4+ cells marked long-lived donors when set against aged donors.

There are a few counts of this clonotype. As yet, its antigen is unknown. Sample donors were healthy Caucasian individuals that came from Russia, aged roughly 6 to 95. Peripheral blood samples of roughly 9.8 milliliters were drawn from each donor. With a J-beta primer mix and a sample-barcoded 5' primer, a second PCR ran about 7 to 12 cycles. Each cDNA molecule was tagged by a template-switch adaptor with 12 random nucleotides. TCRdb re-derived calls from the 5' RACE reads in MiXCR, one entry per CDR3 protein. The table has about 1.8 million distinct CDR3 sequences, around 50% seen once. Sequenced material: blood. This clonotype originated in a woman aged 40 to 55 in good health.

Written as DNA, the CDR3 is TGTGCCAGCAGTGAAACAGGGGGCGCGTTGTTGGTCAATGAGCAGTTCTTC. It codes for CASSETGGALLVNEQFF. This chain connects TRBV6-1 to TRBJ2-1; 9 bases align to TRBD1. Looked up from germline, CDR1 is MNHNS and CDR2 is SASEGT. CDR3 length equals 17 residues. V gave up 2 bases and J gave up 6 bases; unmatched junction bases: 11.